This T cell receptor beta chain derives from a study of post-analysis software for immune sequencing data. Prepared TCR beta cDNA libraries contained unique molecular identifiers. The T cell input of roughly 0.95 to 11 million gave a few hundred thousand cDNA molecules. TCRdb analysed the PCR reads with MiXCR anew, one entry per CDR3 protein. The sample shows under 200,000 distinct CDR3 sequences, 25% to 30% of them seen only once. General study results and limits: Four to six TRBV segments, including TRBV5-6, TRBV5-1 and TRBV20-1, were more frequent in patients than controls.

Germline V gives CDR1 SSHAT, CDR2 FNYEAQ (reference sequence). The CDR3 is 16 residues long. On this clonotype itself: What it binds is not known. A read error may explain this, as a much larger clone is one base away.

Sequencing was carried out using blood. The origin of this receptor is a girl aged 2-17 years with multiple sclerosis. This chain uses TRBV7-7 with TRBJ2-1; TRBD2 agrees at 11 bases. CDR3 in DNA: TGTGCTAGCGGCGCCGTAGCGGGGGGGGGATACAATGAGCAGTTCTTC. It encodes CASGAVAGGGYNEQFF.